Here is one T cell receptor (beta chain) with its context. This CDR3 has 16 amino acids. V lost 0 bases and J 0 bases, leaving 9 bases between the germline ends. CDR1 and CDR2 from the germline V gene are SGHKS and YYEKEE (reference sequence). TCRdb keeps only in-frame clones here, not all; method: immunoSEQ multiplex PCR. The data show about 85,000 clones, with approximately 94% seen just once and 0.35% to 0.4% held by the top ten. The data are from a study of technical replicates of blood from several donors. The chain joins TRBV5-5 to TRBJ1-4; no firm D call. Input material: T cells isolated from PBMCs. The clonotype comes from a human donor in good health. The CDR3 region is CASSLGNSATNEKLFF. The CDR3 DNA sequence: TGTGCCAGCAGCTTGGGTAACAGTGCAACTAATGAAAAACTGTTTTTT.